These 32 T cell receptor beta chains share one sample of origin, sequenced in a study of T cell repertoires in ileal Crohn's disease. The protocol was immunoSEQ multiplex PCR, while the TCRdb copy is restricted to in-frame clones and leaves out a portion. This repertoire shows several thousand clones, over 90% found once; its top ten account for about 1.6%. Sample: ileal tissue. These receptors were taken from an adult with Crohn's disease.

V is TRBV5-1 and J is TRBJ1-6; 7 bases line up with TRBD1. V lost 4 bases and J lost 8; bases outside the gene matches: 6. This CDR3 comprises 14 residues. Germline-derived CDR1 and CDR2 are SGHRS and YFSETQ. The chain's CDR3 is CASSTGTADSPLHF. CDR3 nucleotide sequence: TGCGCCAGCAGCACGGGGACAGCGGATTCACCCCTCCACTTT.

This chain joins TRBV19 and TRBJ1-4; D remains ambiguous. The germline V gene encodes CDR1 LNHDA and CDR2 SQIVND (reference sequence). CDR3 length equals 14 residues. Trimming stripped 3 bases from V and 8 bases from J, with 13 bases between. Here the CDR3 reads CASSISGRSEKLFF. CDR3 sequence (DNA): TGTGCCAGTAGTATTTCAGGAAGATCGGAAAAACTGTTTTTT.

This chain connects TRBV5-1 to TRBJ2-1, with TRBD2 matching over 13 bases. The CDR3 spans 15 residues. From germline, CDR1 is SGHRS and CDR2 YFSETQ. V gave up 4 bases and J gave up 5 bases; unmatched junction bases: 3. DNA of the CDR3: TGCGCCAGCAGCCCCGGGACTAGCGGGAACAATGAGCAGTTCTTC. Translated, it gives CASSPGTSGNNEQFF.

The V and J genes are TRBV10-3 and TRBJ2-1; 10 positions agree with TRBD2. Germline assignment: CDR1 ENHRY and CDR2 SYGVKD. This CDR3 region has 14 residues. J was trimmed by 7 bases and V by 10 bases; bases with no gene match: 10. As DNA, the CDR3 is TGTGCCACGGGGCCTAGCGGGAGTAATAATGAGCAGTTCTTC. This encodes CATGPSGSNNEQFF.

This clone was detected a few times. The chain has TRBV19 and TRBJ2-4; D may be TRBD2 (7 bases). Deletions cut 1 base from V and 7 bases from J, with 11 bases between. Germline loops: CDR1 LNHDA, CDR2 SQIVND (reference sequence). The CDR3 runs 14 residues. CDR3 loop: CASSIVGGRNIQYF. The CDR3 region has the DNA TGTGCCAGTAGTATAGTGGGGGGGCGGAACATTCAGTACTTC.

The CDR3 loop reads CASSWDRFYEQYF. The CDR3 region has the DNA TGTGCCAGCAGCTGGGACAGGTTCTACGAGCAGTACTTC. The chain has TRBV5-5 and TRBJ2-7; TRBD1 agrees at 8 bases. The CDR3 is 13 amino acids. Trimming at V came to 3 bases and at J to 3 bases, leaving 2 bases not matched to a gene. Germline loops: CDR1 SGHKS, CDR2 YYEKEE (reference sequence). The full variable domain, in which reference TRBV5-5 and TRBJ2-7 provide the parts outside the CDR3, is DAGVTQSPTHLIKTRGQQVTLRCSPISGHKSVSWYQQVLGQGPQFIFQYYEKEERGRGNFPDRFSARQFPNYSSELNVNALLLGDSALYLCASSWDRFYEQYFGPGTRLTVT.

V is TRBV10-1 and J is TRBJ2-3, with D possibly matching TRBD2 (5 bases). CDR3 length: 14 amino acids. Germline lookup yields CDR1 WNHNN and CDR2 SYGVQD (reference sequence). V was pared by 4 bases and J by 3 bases, with 11 bases between. CDR3 region: CASSGVRRTDTQYF. CDR3 in DNA: TGCGCCAGCAGTGGGGTAAGGAGGACAGATACGCAGTATTTT.

This clone was observed a handful of times. CDR3 loop: CASSARQGSYGYTF. CDR3 DNA sequence: TGTGCCAGCAGCGCCCGACAGGGTAGCTATGGCTACACCTTC. The J gene is TRBJ1-2, the V gene TRBV9; TRBD1 agrees at 7 bases. V dropped 3 bases and J dropped 4; count of bases not matched to a gene: 6. This CDR3 is built from 14 residues. Germline V lookup: CDR1 SGDLS, CDR2 YYNGEE.

The chain carries TRBV7-9 and TRBJ1-1; D is unresolved. The V and J ends lost 3 bases and 3 bases respectively, with 5 bases between them. CDR3 length: 12 amino acids. The germline gives CDR1 SEHNR, CDR2 FQNEAQ (reference sequence). CDR3 sequence (DNA): TGTGCCAGCAGCTTCTCCTACACTGAAGCTTTCTTT. Translated, it gives CASSFSYTEAFF.

V is TRBV29-1 and J is TRBJ2-3; 11 bases map to TRBD2. The CDR3 is 17 residues long. CDR1 SQVTM and CDR2 ANQGSEA come from the germline V gene. The V and J ends lost 1 base and 4 bases, in that order; junction bases with no gene match: 10. The CDR3 sequence is CSVEVGGGSGRADTQYF. CDR3 DNA: TGCAGCGTTGAAGTAGGGGGGGGTAGCGGGAGGGCAGATACGCAGTATTTT.

This sequence joins TRBV2 and TRBJ2-7; the D gene is possibly TRBD2 (6 bases). Between the trimmed V and J ends, which lost 6 bases and 3 bases, there was a span of 9 bases. Germline V CDR1 and CDR2: SNHLY, FYNNEI. This CDR3 has 12 residues. CDR3 region: CASSRGLYEQYF. In DNA form, the CDR3 reads TGTGCCAGCAGCCGGGGACTCTACGAGCAGTACTTC. The full variable domain, its missing parts supplied by reference TRBV2 and TRBJ2-7, is EPEVTQTPSHQVTQMGQEVILRCVPISNHLYFYWYRQILGQKVEFLVSFYNNEISEKSEIFDDQFSVERPDGSNFTLKIRSTKLEDSAMYFCASSRGLYEQYFGPGTRLTVT.

V usage is TRBV5-1 and J usage is TRBJ1-4; 8 nucleotides agree with TRBD1. Germline-derived CDR1 and CDR2 are SGHRS and YFSETQ. The J segment lost 9 bases and the V segment lost 4 bases, leaving 5 bases of the junction unmatched. CDR3 length: 13 amino acids. The CDR3 DNA reads as TGCGCCAGCAGCCCGCAGGGGGCCCAAAAACTGTTTTTT. It translates to CASSPQGAQKLFF.

The chain uses TRBV7-2 and TRBJ1-1; D not resolved. Germline CDR1 SGHTA, CDR2 FQGNSA. V was clipped by 2 bases and J by 6 bases, with 10 bases between them. This CDR3 has 13 residues. The DNA for the CDR3 is TGTGCCAGCAGCTTACCAGTTCCATCTGAAGCTTTCTTT. Its translation: CASSLPVPSEAFF.

This clone was seen only a few times. The V gene is TRBV4-1, the J gene TRBJ2-1; 9 nucleotides align to TRBD2. Trimming at V came to 4 bases and at J to 3 bases, leaving 10 bases not matched to a gene. This CDR3 has 17 residues. Germline V gene data show CDR1 as MGHRA and CDR2 as YSYEKL. CDR3 DNA sequence: TGCGCCAGCAGCCCCCTCGGCGCGGGAGGGGACTACAATGAGCAGTTCTTC. Its protein is CASSPLGAGGDYNEQFF.

The rearrangement links TRBV6-9 to TRBJ1-2; 9 bases map to TRBD1. From germline, CDR1 is MNHGY and CDR2 SVAAGI. The CDR3 runs 12 residues. The V and J ends lost 8 bases and 5 bases, in that order; junction bases with no gene match: 3. The CDR3 is CASGDREYGYTF. CDR3 coding DNA: TGTGCCAGCGGGGACAGGGAATATGGCTACACCTTC.

The CDR3 here is CASSFLGLAGGPTHTGELFF. In nucleotides, the CDR3 is TGTGCCAGCAGTTTCCTGGGACTAGCGGGAGGACCTACCCACACCGGGGAGCTGTTTTTT. The V and J genes are TRBV27 and TRBJ2-2; 15 bases are shared with TRBD2. This CDR3 spans 20 amino acids. Per the germline V gene, CDR1 is MNHEY and CDR2 is SMNVEV (reference sequence). Trimming took 3 bases from V and 3 from J; bases not matched to a gene: 11.

The V call is TRBV10-2, the J call TRBJ2-1, with D perhaps TRBD1 (6 bases). Trimming stripped 1 base from V and 2 bases from J, with 18 bases between. Per the germline V gene, CDR1 is WSHSY and CDR2 is SAAADI. The CDR3 is 18 amino acids. DNA for the CDR3: TGCGCCAGCAGTGAGTTCGTATATGGACAGAACGCCTACAATGAGCAGTTCTTC. This encodes CASSEFVYGQNAYNEQFF.

A word on this clone: One end of the junction is discordant with germline, which a read error may explain. The same CDR3 can be traced to other DNA sequences in this sample. The chain has TRBV30 and TRBJ1-6, with 8 bases fitting TRBD1. CDR1 and CDR2 (germline): GTSNPN, SVGIG (reference sequence). The CDR3 contains 16 residues. This CDR3 reads CAWSRHGQGNNSPLHF. In nucleotides, the CDR3 is TGTGCCTGGAGTCGCCACGGACAGGGCAATAATTCCCCCCTCCACTTT.

This chain connects TRBV27 to TRBJ2-2; D is possibly TRBD1 (6 bases). The length of the CDR3 is 14 residues. With 5 bases removed from V and 4 bases from J, the gap between germline ends came to 11 bases. From germline, CDR1 is MNHEY and CDR2 SMNVEV (reference sequence). CDR3 coding DNA: TGTGCCAGCAGTCCCCTGGACAGCACCGGGGAGCTGTTTTTT. Translating gives CASSPLDSTGELFF.

The chain employs TRBV27 and TRBJ2-7; 10 nucleotides line up with TRBD1. J gave up 5 bases and V 6 bases, and 10 bases lay outside the gene matches. The CDR3 covers 15 residues. CDR1 and CDR2 from the germline V gene are MNHEY and SMNVEV (reference sequence). CDR3 protein: CASSSYGTGANEQYF. The CDR3 DNA reads as TGTGCCAGCAGCTCCTACGGGACAGGGGCCAACGAGCAGTACTTC.

CDR3 DNA sequence: TGTGCCAGCAGCTTCTACCAATCCGGCAATGAGCAGTTCTTC. Protein: CASSFYQSGNEQFF. The chain combines TRBV7-8 with TRBJ2-1; D uncertain. V was shortened by 3 bases and J by 6 bases, with 12 bases between the two germline ends. The CDR3 is 14 residues long. The germline V gene encodes CDR1 SGHVS and CDR2 FQNEAQ.

V usage is TRBV7-2 and J usage is TRBJ1-1; the D is unclear. The germline V gene has CDR1 SGHTA and CDR2 FQGNSA. The CDR3 length is 13 residues. The V end lost 3 bases, the J end lost 1 base, and 6 bases lay between the germline ends. This CDR3 reads CASSFAGNTEAFF. DNA for the CDR3: TGTGCCAGCAGCTTTGCGGGGAACACTGAAGCTTTCTTT.

This chain links TRBV7-3 with TRBJ2-1, with 9 bases that match TRBD2. Per the germline V gene, CDR1 is SGHTA and CDR2 is FQGTGA. This CDR3 contains 15 residues. With 5 bases clipped from V and 9 bases from J, the junction kept 11 bases outside the gene matches. CDR3 DNA: TGTGCCAGCAGCCCCCTGGGACTAGCCCACGGTGAGCAGTTCTTC. It yields the protein CASSPLGLAHGEQFF.

The rearrangement links TRBV9 to TRBJ2-7; TRBD2 matches at 7 bases. CDR1 is SGDLS, CDR2 YYNGEE, per germline. This CDR3 contains 13 residues. V shed 5 bases and J 0 bases; nucleotides not matched to a gene: 2. CDR3 sequence reads: CASRGDYSYEQYF. The DNA of the CDR3 is TGTGCCAGCAGGGGGGACTACTCCTACGAGCAGTACTTC. The complete variable domain, with remaining parts taken from reference TRBV9 and TRBJ2-7, reads DSGVTQTPKHLITATGQRVTLRCSPRSGDLSVYWYQQSLDQGLQFLIQYYNGEERAKGNILERFSAQQFPDLHSELNLSSLELGDSALYFCASRGDYSYEQYFGPGTRLTVT.

The chain combines TRBV18 with TRBJ2-3; no reliable D call. The germline V gene encodes CDR1 KGHSH and CDR2 LQKENI. Trimming pared 8 bases from V and 5 bases from J, leaving 14 bases between. This CDR3 contains 13 residues. CDR3 loop: CASRYKLVDTQYF. The CDR3 DNA sequence: TGTGCCAGCCGCTATAAGCTGGTAGATACGCAGTATTTT.

This clone was found once. V and J are TRBV27 and TRBJ2-1; 10 nucleotides line up with TRBD1. CDR3 length: 13 amino acids. Trimming cost V 5 bases and J 10 bases; bases outside gene matches: 5. CDR1 is MNHEY and CDR2 is SMNVEV in the germline V gene (reference sequence). CDR3 DNA sequence: TGTGCCAGCAGTGGGACAGGGGTGCGCGAGCAGTTCTTC. This codes for CASSGTGVREQFF.

This chain joins TRBV11-2 and TRBJ1-1; the D gene is possibly TRBD1 (5 bases). Germline V gene sequence: CDR1 SGHAT, CDR2 FQNNGV. The CDR3 covers 15 residues. V shed 0 bases and J shed 4 bases, with 12 bases lying between them. CDR3 nucleotides: TGTGCCAGCAGCTTAGATGTCGGGGGTGGCACTGAAGCTTTCTTT. Translating it yields CASSLDVGGGTEAFF.

The chain combines TRBV5-6 with TRBJ2-3, with 7 bases lining up with TRBD1. With 4 bases clipped from V and 0 bases from J, the junction kept 8 bases outside the gene matches. Germline V gene data show CDR1 as SGHDT and CDR2 as YYEEEE. CDR3 length: 16 amino acids. The CDR3 nucleotides read TGTGCCAGCAGCAAAACGACAGGGCCTAGCACAGATACGCAGTATTTT. Protein product: CASSKTTGPSTDTQYF.

The chain couples TRBV7-3 to TRBJ1-1; no clear D. The germline gives CDR1 SGHTA, CDR2 FQGTGA. V was shortened by 0 bases and J by 4 bases, with 21 bases between the two germline ends. The CDR3 extends over 18 amino acids. In DNA, the CDR3 is TGTGCCAGCAGCTTAACACCCACCCCCGGGAGGGTAGGCACTGAAGCTTTCTTT. Its translation is CASSLTPTPGRVGTEAFF.

The rearrangement links TRBV5-5 to TRBJ1-1, with D hard to call. The V end lost 4 bases, the J end lost 7 bases, and 14 bases lay between the germline ends. CDR3 length equals 13 residues. Germline-derived CDR1 and CDR2 are SGHKS and YYEKEE (reference sequence). The CDR3 coding sequence is TGTGCCAGCAGCACCACACCGGAGGGTGAAGCTTTCTTT. It codes for CASSTTPEGEAFF.

The chain joins TRBV4-2 to TRBJ1-1; TRBD1 matches at 7 bases. The CDR3 has 16 residues. After removal of 0 bases from V and 5 bases from J, the junction contained 9 bases not matched to a gene. Germline loops: CDR1 LGHNA, CDR2 YNFKEQ. The CDR3 DNA follows: TGTGCCAGCAGCCAAGATCTTGAGGGGGCGAGAACTGAAGCTTTCTTT. Translating it yields CASSQDLEGARTEAFF.

V usage is TRBV6-1 and J usage is TRBJ1-1; 7 nucleotides line up with TRBD1. V lost 4 bases and J lost 0; bases outside the gene matches: 8. Germline V gene lookup returns CDR1 MNHNS and CDR2 SASEGT. The CDR3 sequence is 16 residues long. In DNA form, the CDR3 reads TGTGCCAGCAGTGTTGTCCCGACAGGGTTGAACACTGAAGCTTTCTTT. Its protein is CASSVVPTGLNTEAFF.